A single sample gave rise to the 15 T cell receptor beta chains below, sequenced in a study of cytomegalovirus exposure and HLA in healthy donors. This PCR relied on a set of 60 Vbeta primers and 13 Jbeta primers. Clones were read by immunoSEQ multiplex PCR, and TCRdb kept only the in-frame ones, dropping some. This table holds 190,000 or so clones, 80% found once. Sequencing was performed on PBMCs. The receptor source for this set is a boy aged 10-17 years in good health and CMV-seronegative.

The V call is TRBV5-6, the J call TRBJ2-3; 10 positions agree with TRBD1. CDR3 length: 16 residues. Germline trimming cut 0 bases from V and 0 bases from J; bases unmatched to any gene: 1. Germline V gives CDR1 SGHDT, CDR2 YYEEEE. CDR3 DNA: TGTGCCAGCAGCTTGGGACAGGGGGCGAGCACAGATACGCAGTATTTT. Translation gives CASSLGQGASTDTQYF.

Only a few counts were recorded for this clone. CDR3 DNA sequence: TGTGCCAGCAGCTTGCTGGGCGGGACAGGATCCTACGAGCAGTACTTC. It is translated as CASSLLGGTGSYEQYF. The rearrangement joins TRBV7-6 to TRBJ2-7, with TRBD1 identical over 8 bases. Germline loops: CDR1 SGHVS, CDR2 FNYEAQ. The CDR3 consists of 16 residues. The junction had 8 bases not matched to a gene; V was cut back by 3 bases and J by 1 base.

The chain links TRBV19 to TRBJ2-1, with 7 bases aligning to TRBD2. The CDR3 contains 13 residues. CDR1 is LNHDA and CDR2 is SQIVND in the germline V gene (reference sequence). Trimming at V came to 5 bases and at J to 2 bases, leaving 0 bases not matched to a gene. CDR3 coding DNA: TGTGCCAGTAGTCTAGCGGCCTACAATGAGCAGTTCTTC. It yields the protein CASSLAAYNEQFF.

The V call is TRBV27, the J call TRBJ2-7; 8 nucleotides line up with TRBD1. After removal of 6 bases from V and 0 bases from J, the junction contained 4 bases not matched to a gene. Looked up from germline, CDR1 is MNHEY and CDR2 is SMNVEV (reference sequence). The length of the CDR3 is 14 residues. Here the CDR3 reads CASSLQGDSYEQYF. The CDR3 DNA sequence: TGTGCCAGCAGCCTACAGGGGGACTCCTACGAGCAGTACTTC.

CDR3 sequence (DNA): TGTGCCAGCAGTTTGGGGGGGGTCTATGGCTACACCTTC. It is translated as CASSLGGVYGYTF. The J gene is TRBJ1-2, the V gene TRBV6-5, with D possibly TRBD1 on 5 matching bases. The germline gives CDR1 MNHEY, CDR2 SVGAGI. V was clipped by 4 bases and J by 4 bases, with 10 bases between them. The CDR3 length is 13 residues.

The chain employs TRBV7-9 and TRBJ2-7; 7 nucleotides match TRBD1. With 1 base clipped from V and 0 bases from J, the junction kept 0 bases outside the gene matches. CDR1 and CDR2 (germline): SEHNR, FQNEAQ (reference sequence). The CDR3 loop spans 14 amino acids. The CDR3 region has the DNA TGTGCCAGCAGCTTAGGGACAGGCTCCTACGAGCAGTACTTC. It is translated as CASSLGTGSYEQYF.

The V and J genes are TRBV4-3 and TRBJ1-4, with TRBD1 matching 9 bases. The CDR3 consists of 16 residues. Germline values: CDR1 LGHNA, CDR2 YSLEER. Germline trimming cut 4 bases from V and 5 bases from J; bases unmatched to any gene: 8. The CDR3: CASSPGNDRGNEKLFF. The CDR3 region has the DNA TGCGCCAGCAGCCCCGGGAACGACAGGGGGAATGAAAAACTGTTTTTT.

The table lists this clone with a count of one. The gene calls are TRBV11-2 and TRBJ1-6, with D perhaps TRBD1 (5 bases). Germline V gives CDR1 SGHAT, CDR2 FQNNGV. V was trimmed by 6 bases and J by 1 base, leaving 13 bases between them. The CDR3 contains 16 residues. CDR3 loop: CASRPVGGSYNSPLHF. The DNA of the CDR3 is TGTGCCAGCAGACCCGTCGGGGGGTCCTATAATTCACCCCTCCACTTT.

The chain carries TRBV6-6 and TRBJ1-5; no firm D call. The V and J ends lost 3 bases and 0 bases respectively, with 12 bases between them. The CDR3 covers 16 residues. Germline loops: CDR1 MNHNY, CDR2 SVGAGI (reference sequence). The CDR3 DNA reads TGTGCCAGCAGTTATCTTGCGGATGATAGCAATCAGCCCCAGCATTTT. Translation gives CASSYLADDSNQPQHF.

DNA of the CDR3: TGTGCCAGCAGCACTCGACAGGGAAAGGAAGAGACCCAGTACTTC. It yields the protein CASSTRQGKEETQYF. The chain couples TRBV9 to TRBJ2-5; 7 nucleotides line up with TRBD1. This CDR3 is 15 amino acids long. Germline CDR1 and CDR2: SGDLS and YYNGEE. With 4 bases clipped from V and 3 bases from J, the junction kept 9 bases outside the gene matches.

The V gene is TRBV9, the J gene TRBJ1-3; unclear D gene. Trimming stripped 3 bases from V and 0 bases from J, with 13 bases between. Looked up from germline, CDR1 is SGDLS and CDR2 is YYNGEE. This CDR3 is 16 amino acids long. The CDR3 nucleotides read TGTGCCAGCAGCGGACAATCTCTGCGCTCTGGAAACACCATATATTTT. This translates into CASSGQSLRSGNTIYF.

This chain links TRBV7-8 with TRBJ2-3; tentative D call: TRBD1 (6 bases). In germline, CDR1 is SGHVS, CDR2 FQNEAQ. Trimming stripped 2 bases from V and 5 bases from J, with 11 bases between. This CDR3 has 14 residues. CDR3 loop: CASSLRTVLDTQYF. The DNA of the CDR3 is TGTGCCAGCAGCTTACGGACAGTCCTAGATACGCAGTATTTT. Complete variable domain (other parts from reference TRBV7-8 and TRBJ2-3): GAGVSQSPRYKVAKRGQDVALRCDPISGHVSLFWYQQALGQGPEFLTYFQNEAQLDKSGLPSDRFFAERPEGSVSTLKIQRTQQEDSAVYLCASSLRTVLDTQYFGPGTRLTVL.

J is TRBJ1-5 and V is TRBV2; D not certain. The CDR3 consists of 15 residues. Germline assignment: CDR1 SNHLY and CDR2 FYNNEI. Trimming took off 4 bases at V and 4 bases at J, with 14 bases between the two ends. CDR3 protein: CASSVDNILNQPQHF. In nucleotides, the CDR3 is TGTGCCAGCAGTGTAGACAACATTCTTAATCAGCCCCAGCATTTT.

V gene TRBV7-9 combines with J gene TRBJ2-7; D is perhaps TRBD1 (5 bases). CDR3 length equals 13 residues. V was clipped by 5 bases and J by 3 bases, with 11 bases between them. Germline V CDR1 and CDR2: SEHNR, FQNEAQ (reference sequence). The CDR3 DNA follows: TGTGCCAGCAGCCCCGACAGTAGCTACGAGCAGTACTTC. Encoded protein: CASSPDSSYEQYF.

This chain uses TRBV6-1 with TRBJ2-7; TRBD1 might be the D (6 bases). The V gene's germline CDR1 is MNHNS and CDR2 SASEGT. V shed 5 bases and J shed 0 bases, with 14 bases lying between them. This CDR3 contains 15 residues. The CDR3 DNA sequence: TGTGCCAGCAGTACGGGACAAGGACCCTCCTACGAGCAGTACTTC. The encoded protein is CASSTGQGPSYEQYF.